Listed here is a single TCR beta chain. Antigen unknown. The entry originates in a study of OX40 agonist ivuxolimab in advanced cancers. As for the study in general: Ivuxolimab, an agonist antibody against OX40 (CD134), was given to patients. Patients received ivuxolimab, an intravenous treatment, every 2 weeks at 0.01 to 10 mg/kg.

General study results and limits: Low normalized T-cell clonal expansion was additionally recorded for some nonresponders. Partial responders treated at 0.1-3.0 mg/kg exhibited clonal expansion among the lowest measured.

The V end was cut by 3 bases, the J end by 3 bases, with 12 bases between. The CDR3 covers 15 residues. CDR1 SGHRS and CDR2 YFSETQ come from the germline V gene. Repertoires were generated with immunoSEQ multiplex PCR, while TCRdb's copy carries only in-frame clones and drops some. The profile shows tens of thousands of clones, roughly 85% of them singletons. This sequence joins TRBV5-1 and TRBJ2-2; a weak D match, TRBD2 (6 bases). Sequenced here: CD4+ or CD8+ T cells sorted from blood, sampled in a trial of the OX40 agonist ivuxolimab. The TCR was taken from an adult with an advanced solid tumor such as melanoma, head and neck, liver or kidney cancer. As DNA, the CDR3 is TGCGCCAGCAGCTCAGCCGGGACTTACACCGGGGAGCTGTTTTTT. Its translation: CASSSAGTYTGELFF.